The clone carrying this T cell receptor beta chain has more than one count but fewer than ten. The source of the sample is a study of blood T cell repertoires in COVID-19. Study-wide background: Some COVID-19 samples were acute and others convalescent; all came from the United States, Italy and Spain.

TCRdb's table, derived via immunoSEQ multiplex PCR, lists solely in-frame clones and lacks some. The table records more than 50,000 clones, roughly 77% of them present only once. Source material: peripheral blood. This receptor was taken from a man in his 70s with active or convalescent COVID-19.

The CDR3 DNA reads TGCAGCGCCAGACAGGGGAGGGGTGAAAAACTGTTTTTT. Protein sequence: CSARQGRGEKLFF. This rearrangement joins TRBV29-1 to TRBJ1-4; 8 positions match TRBD1. Germline lookup yields CDR1 SQVTM and CDR2 ANQGSEA. This CDR3 contains 13 residues. V lost 7 bases and J lost 7; bases outside the gene matches: 8.